This is a list of T cell receptor beta chains from one sample in a study of metastatic and nonmetastatic thyroid tumors. TCRdb re-called clones via MiXCR from the PCR reads. Altogether roughly 21,000 clones are present, approximately 25% being singletons, with the ten largest covering under 25%. The sequenced sample consisted of blood. The receptors shown here come from a female donor with papillary thyroid cancer or a benign thyroid nodule (not recorded which). Some clones in this sample may be carry-over from other donors' samples. The CDR3 runs from the conserved cysteine through the conserved F or W. Fields, in order: D gene, J gene, clone size, V gene, CDR3 protein, CDR3 DNA. A D gene is named only where the DNA matches it firmly. Clone size is shown for a subset of rows, as once, few, many or a class of expanded clone.

>-|TRBJ2-3|many|TRBV20-1
CSYSRDQLPTDTQYF
TGCAGCTACTCCCGGGACCAGCTTCCCACAGATACGCAGTATTTT
>-|TRBJ1-1|many|TRBV3-1
CARETKGVMNTEAFF
TGTGCCAGAGAGACAAAGGGTGTAATGAACACTGAAGCTTTCTTT
>TRBD1|TRBJ2-7|-|TRBV11-1
CASSFGTGLQEQYF
TGTGCCAGCAGCTTCGGGACAGGGTTACAAGAGCAGTACTTC
>-|TRBJ1-4|few|TRBV6-2/TRBV6-3
CASSRELNEKLFF
TGTGCCAGCAGCCGGGAGCTTAATGAAAAACTGTTTTTT
>TRBD1|TRBJ2-3|few|TRBV2
CASRDGQGVDTQYF
TGTGCCAGCAGGGACGGACAGGGGGTAGATACGCAGTATTTT
>-|TRBJ1-2|many|TRBV18
CASSPRTDYGYTF
TGTGCCAGCTCACCACGGACAGACTATGGCTACACCTTC
>TRBD2|TRBJ2-7|once|TRBV5-1
CASSLAGGGRKEQYF
TGCGCCAGCAGCTTGGCCGGGGGAGGGAGAAAGGAGCAGTACTTC
>-|TRBJ1-5|many|TRBV18
CASSPRSGTQPQHF
TGTGCCAGCTCACCACGGTCAGGGACACAGCCCCAGCATTTT
>-|TRBJ2-5|medium-sized|TRBV20-1
CSASLGKYQETQYF
TGCAGTGCTAGTCTCGGAAAGTACCAAGAGACCCAGTACTTC
>-|TRBJ1-2|-|TRBV4-2
CASSQVGDRGYTF
TGTGCCAGCAGCCAAGTAGGGGATCGAGGCTACACCTTC
>TRBD2|TRBJ2-2|medium-sized|TRBV7-2
CASSLVETSGTGELFF
TGTGCCAGCAGCTTAGTCGAGACTAGCGGGACCGGGGAGCTGTTTTTT
>TRBD2|TRBJ2-7|many|TRBV10-2
CASSRGGLYEQYF
TGCGCCAGCAGTCGGGGGGGACTCTACGAGCAGTACTTC
>-|TRBJ1-5|many|TRBV6-2/TRBV6-3
CASSYTENSNQPQHF
TGTGCCAGCAGTTACACAGAGAACAGCAATCAGCCCCAGCATTTT
>-|TRBJ2-1|-|TRBV4-3
CSSSQDWSSWRNVQFF
TGCTCAAGCAGCCAAGACTGGTCTAGCTGGCGTAATGTGCAGTTCTTC
>TRBD1|TRBJ2-7|many|TRBV29-1
CSVGGTGGLYEQYF
TGCAGCGTTGGAGGGACAGGGGGCCTCTACGAGCAGTACTTC
>-|TRBJ1-5|medium-sized|TRBV7-2
CASSLVAGDNQPQHF
TGTGCCAGCAGCTTAGTGGCAGGGGACAATCAGCCCCAGCATTTT
>TRBD1|TRBJ2-4|many|TRBV7-2
CASRTTGTGRENIQYF
TGTGCCAGCAGAACAACCGGGACAGGGAGGGAAAACATTCAGTACTTC
>TRBD1|TRBJ1-6|many|TRBV4-2
CASSLKTGAYNSPLHF
TGTGCCAGCAGCCTAAAAACAGGGGCGTATAATTCACCCCTCCACTTT
>TRBD1|TRBJ1-1|many|TRBV2
CASSAGTGYGGVGTEAFF
TGTGCCAGCAGCGCCGGGACAGGGTATGGCGGGGTGGGCACTGAAGCTTTCTTT
>-|TRBJ2-7|-|TRBV7-9
CASSRYNEQYF
TGTGCCAGCAGCCGATATAACGAGCAGTACTTC
>TRBD2|TRBJ2-3|many|TRBV3-1
CASSQGLALDTQYF
TGTGCCAGCAGCCAAGGACTAGCGCTAGATACGCAGTATTTT
>TRBD1|TRBJ2-1|-|TRBV29-1
CSVGDRGPERAYNEQFF
TGCAGCGTAGGGGACAGGGGGCCCGAGCGGGCTTACAATGAGCAGTTCTTC
>-|TRBJ1-2|few|TRBV14
CASSQDRVRQSF
TGTGCCAGCAGCCAAGATAGGGTCCGCCAGTCCTTC
>-|TRBJ1-2|medium-sized|TRBV7-8
CASNTRTGTAGGYTF
TGTGCCAGCAACACCCGAACCGGGACCGCGGGGGGCTACACCTTC
>-|TRBJ2-1|many|TRBV27
CASSTRGVDEQFF
TGTGCCAGCAGTACAAGGGGAGTAGATGAGCAGTTCTTC
>-|TRBJ1-3|-|TRBV19
CAICIGQSCGNTIYF
TGTGCCATTTGTATCGGGCAGTCCTGTGGAAACACCATATATTTT
>-|TRBJ1-2|once|TRBV3-1
CASSHTYGYTF
TGTGCCAGCAGCCACACTTATGGCTACACCTTC
>-|TRBJ2-2|-|TRBV9
CASSVFAGRTTGELFF
TGTGCCAGCAGCGTATTCGCGGGACGGACCACCGGGGAGCTGTTTTTT
>TRBD2|TRBJ2-1|many|TRBV20-1
CSARPQGLAGGYEQFF
TGCAGTGCTAGGCCCCAGGGACTAGCGGGGGGGTATGAGCAGTTCTTC
>-|TRBJ2-3|few|TRBV6-2/TRBV6-3
CASSYRETDTQYF
TGTGCCAGCAGTTACAGGGAGACAGATACGCAGTATTTT
>TRBD2|TRBJ2-3|many|TRBV12-3/TRBV12-4
CASSLNGGTDTQYF
TGTGCCAGCAGTTTAAACGGGGGGACAGATACGCAGTATTTT
>-|TRBJ2-2|few|TRBV19
CASSIDGTGELFF
TGTGCCAGTAGTATAGATGGCACCGGGGAGCTGTTTTTT
>-|TRBJ2-7|-|TRBV19
CASRGGAAVEQYF
TGTGCCAGTAGGGGGGGCGCGGCGGTCGAGCAGTACTTC
>-|TRBJ2-4|many|TRBV9
CASSVGWGPGIQYF
TGTGCCAGCAGCGTAGGTTGGGGACCGGGCATTCAGTACTTC
>-|TRBJ1-6|medium-sized|TRBV11-2
CASSLGGSVDLHF
TGTGCCAGCAGCTTAGGGGGTTCGGTGGACCTCCACTTT
>TRBD1|TRBJ2-7|-|TRBV5-1
CASSSAGQGYEQYF
TGCGCCAGCAGCTCCGCGGGACAGGGGTACGAGCAGTACTTC
>-|TRBJ2-1|-|TRBV7-2
CASSLDINEQFF
TGTGCCAGCAGCTTAGACATCAATGAGCAGTTCTTC
>-|TRBJ1-2|many|TRBV4-3
CASSQDRGNYGYTF
TGCGCCAGCAGCCAAGATCGGGGAAACTATGGCTACACCTTC
>TRBD2|TRBJ2-1|-|TRBV6-1
CASSGNGRALVVNEQFF
TGTGCCAGCAGTGGTAACGGGAGGGCCCTCGTCGTTAATGAGCAGTTCTTC
>TRBD2|TRBJ2-1|many|TRBV6-1
CASRSSGSHNEQFF
TGTGCCAGCAGGAGTAGCGGGAGCCACAATGAGCAGTTCTTC
>TRBD1|TRBJ2-7|-|TRBV20-1
CSASRDRPYEQYF
TGCAGTGCCAGCCGGGACAGGCCCTACGAGCAGTACTTC
>-|TRBJ1-6|few|TRBV15
CATSYPEKDSPLHF
TGTGCCACCAGCTACCCGGAGAAAGATTCACCCCTCCACTTT
>-|TRBJ1-1|medium-sized|TRBV5-1
CASSLPRDTEAFF
TGCGCCAGCAGCTTGCCCAGGGACACTGAAGCTTTCTTT
>TRBD2|TRBJ2-4|few|TRBV6-1
CASRSLAGGTKNIQYF
TGTGCCAGCAGGTCCCTAGCGGGAGGAACCAAAAACATTCAGTACTTC
>-|TRBJ2-7|-|TRBV7-2
CASSRQLMYEQYF
TGTGCCAGCAGCCGACAGTTAATGTACGAGCAGTACTTC
>-|TRBJ1-2|-|TRBV4-3
CAISQDIPAAYRYTF
TGCGCCATCAGCCAAGATATCCCCGCGGCCTATCGCTACACCTTC
>-|TRBJ1-2|medium-sized|TRBV7-8
CASSPSLHNYGYTF
TGTGCCAGCAGCCCCTCCCTCCATAACTATGGCTACACCTTC
>TRBD2|TRBJ2-1|-|TRBV5-1
CASSLDVAGNLDTQFF
TGCGCCAGCAGCTTGGATGTAGCGGGAAACCTAGACACCCAGTTCTTC
>-|TRBJ2-7|few|TRBV12-3/TRBV12-4
CASSFSQHSYEQYF
TGTGCCAGCAGTTTTTCCCAGCACTCCTACGAGCAGTACTTC
>-|TRBJ2-3|few|TRBV20-1
CSARGSGTDTQYF
TGCAGTGCTAGAGGTAGCGGCACAGATACGCAGTATTTT
>-|TRBJ2-7|many|TRBV5-5
CASSFWSSGYEQYF
TGTGCCAGCAGCTTCTGGTCTAGTGGTTACGAGCAGTACTTC
>TRBD1|TRBJ2-2|large|TRBV19
CASDRGYTGELFF
TGTGCCAGTGACAGGGGGTACACCGGGGAGCTGTTTTTT
>TRBD2|TRBJ2-3|many|TRBV6-2/TRBV6-3
CASSYPSGRATDTQYF
TGTGCCAGCAGTTACCCTAGCGGGAGGGCAACAGATACGCAGTATTTT
>TRBD2|TRBJ2-7|-|TRBV20-1
CSAGTSGSYEQYF
TGCAGTGCGGGGACTAGCGGGAGTTACGAGCAGTACTTC
>TRBD2|TRBJ2-7|-|TRBV10-3
CAISDPTSGGAREQNF
TGTGCCATCAGTGATCCGACTAGCGGGGGAGCCCGGGAGCAGAACTTC
>-|TRBJ1-2|few|TRBV6-1
CASNRDRNYGYTF
TGTGCCAGCAACCGAGACAGAAACTATGGCTACACCTTC
>-|TRBJ1-3|few|TRBV12-3/TRBV12-4
CASSLGQPGNTIYF
TGTGCCAGCAGTTTAGGACAACCTGGAAACACCATATATTTT
>-|TRBJ1-3|-|TRBV12-3/TRBV12-4
CASRPVRRGNNIYF
TGTGCCAGCAGACCCGTACGGAGAGGAAACAACATATATTTT
>-|TRBJ1-2|medium-sized|TRBV2
CASRERSTDVFGYTF
TGTGCCAGCAGAGAGCGCTCGACGGACGTCTTTGGCTACACCTTC